This is a list of T cell receptor beta chains from one sample in a study of blood T cell repertoires in COVID-19. The method was immunoSEQ multiplex PCR; TCRdb's version includes in-frame clones alone and lacks a portion of them. Of about 220,000 clones detected, around 88% appear once; the ten largest clones hold roughly 14%. The material sequenced was PBMCs or T cells enriched from blood (not recorded which). The receptors originated from a woman between 45 and 60 years old with acute COVID-19. CDR3s include the opening cysteine and the closing phenylalanine or tryptophan. D genes are given only for firm matches. Some rows mark clone size as missing; the rest say once, few, many or name a class of expanded clone.

TRBJ2-5 16 NA TRBV9 TRBD2 CASSVVSGAIGETQYF TGTGCCAGCAGCGTAGTTAGCGGGGCCATTGGGGAGACCCAGTACTTC
TRBJ2-3 12 NA TRBV5-1 TRBD2 CASAGGSDTQYF TGCGCCAGCGCGGGGGGTTCAGATACGCAGTATTTT
TRBJ1-2 14 once TRBV29-1 NA CSVNGEGLVYGYTF TGCAGCGTTAATGGGGAGGGGCTAGTCTATGGCTACACCTTC
TRBJ1-5 14 NA TRBV2 NA CASSVSVSNQPQHF TGTGCCAGCAGTGTGTCAGTTAGCAATCAGCCCCAGCATTTT
TRBJ1-3 13 NA TRBV5-1 NA CASSSEGGNTIYF TGCGCCAGCAGCTCCGAGGGAGGAAACACCATATATTTT
TRBJ2-3 16 NA TRBV5-1 TRBD1 CASSLGTGDPTDTQYF TGCGCCAGCAGCTTGGGGACAGGAGACCCCACAGATACGCAGTATTTT
TRBJ2-5 15 NA TRBV5-8 TRBD2 CASTMGLAGRETQYF TGTGCCAGCACCATGGGACTAGCGGGGCGAGAGACCCAGTACTTC
TRBJ1-5 15 NA TRBV27 TRBD1 CASSPADRGNQPQHF TGTGCCAGCAGTCCGGCGGACAGGGGGAATCAGCCCCAGCATTTT
TRBJ2-6 16 NA TRBV2 NA CASSQQGGSGANVLTF TGTGCCAGCAGTCAGCAAGGGGGATCTGGGGCCAACGTCCTGACTTTC
TRBJ2-1 12 NA TRBV30 NA CAWSVHGGEQFF TGTGCCTGGAGTGTACACGGGGGTGAGCAGTTCTTC
TRBJ1-5 14 NA TRBV6-1 NA CASSEDPSWQPQHF TGTGCCAGCAGTGAAGATCCGAGCTGGCAGCCCCAGCATTTT
TRBJ1-3 16 few TRBV6-5 TRBD1 CASSYSRDRTGNTIYF TGTGCCAGCAGTTACTCCCGGGACAGAACTGGAAACACCATATATTTT
TRBJ2-7 12 NA TRBV3-1/TRBV3-2 NA CASSRTANEQYF TGTGCCAGCAGCCGGACAGCAAACGAGCAGTACTTC
TRBJ2-3 16 NA TRBV4-1 TRBD1 CASSQGDRATTDTQYF TGCGCCAGCAGCCAAGGGGACAGGGCCACCACAGATACGCAGTATTTT
TRBJ2-3 15 NA TRBV6-2/TRBV6-3 TRBD2 CASSPSGRAADTQYF TGTGCCAGCAGCCCTAGCGGGAGGGCCGCGGATACGCAGTATTTT
TRBJ2-1 14 NA TRBV28 TRBD2 CASSPLAGDNEQFF TGTGCCAGCAGTCCTCTGGCGGGGGACAATGAGCAGTTCTTC
TRBJ1-5 13 few TRBV19 TRBD1 CASSGTGAQPQHF TGTGCCAGTAGTGGAACAGGGGCTCAGCCCCAGCATTTT
TRBJ1-6 12 once TRBV28 TRBD1 CASDRGESPLHF TGTGCCAGCGACAGGGGAGAGTCACCCCTCCACTTT
TRBJ1-1 11 NA TRBV27 NA CASRGGTEAFF TGTGCCAGCAGGGGGGGCACTGAAGCTTTCTTT
TRBJ1-3 15 NA TRBV6-5 NA CASSYGLHSGNTIYF TGTGCCAGCAGTTACGGCCTCCACTCTGGAAACACCATATATTTT
TRBJ2-1 15 once TRBV28 TRBD2 CASSFSGGGAYEQFF TGTGCCAGCAGTTTCAGTGGGGGGGGTGCATATGAGCAGTTCTTC
TRBJ2-7 17 NA TRBV3-1/TRBV3-2 TRBD2 CASSQPGGTSGFYEQYF TGTGCCAGCAGCCAACCCGGTGGGACTAGCGGGTTCTACGAGCAGTACTTC
TRBJ1-3 14 NA TRBV20-1 NA CSASDYSSGNTIYF TGCAGTGCTAGTGACTACTCCTCTGGAAACACCATATATTTT
TRBJ2-3 17 NA TRBV4-1 TRBD2 CASSYVGAGGPTDTQYF TGCGCCAGCAGCTATGTAGGAGCGGGAGGGCCCACAGATACGCAGTATTTT
TRBJ1-2 14 NA TRBV2 NA CASSEEVYSYGYTF TGTGCCAGCAGTGAAGAGGTCTACAGCTATGGCTACACCTTC
TRBJ2-7 12 NA TRBV27 TRBD1 CASSGQGYEQYF TGTGCCAGCAGTGGACAGGGGTACGAGCAGTACTTC
TRBJ1-1 13 NA TRBV7-2 NA CASSLDRNTEAFF TGTGCCAGCAGCCTAGACAGGAACACTGAAGCTTTCTTT
TRBJ2-7 14 NA TRBV2 NA CASSHQDIAYEQYF TGTGCCAGCAGCCACCAGGATATTGCCTACGAGCAGTACTTC
TRBJ1-5 15 NA TRBV5-5 NA CASSLGGMSNQPQHF TGTGCCAGCAGCTTAGGAGGGATGAGCAATCAGCCCCAGCATTTT
TRBJ2-1 15 NA TRBV25-1 TRBD2 CASRDSSGGLNEQFF TGTGCCAGCAGAGATTCTAGCGGAGGACTCAATGAGCAGTTCTTC
TRBJ1-5 12 NA TRBV28 TRBD1 CASSSGGQPQHF TGTGCCAGCAGTTCAGGGGGTCAGCCCCAGCATTTT
TRBJ1-5 14 NA TRBV30 NA CAWSVGASNQPQHF TGTGCCTGGAGTGTTGGGGCGAGCAATCAGCCCCAGCATTTT
TRBJ1-1 14 NA TRBV4-1 NA CASSQVEASAEAFF TGCGCCAGCAGCCAAGTGGAAGCAAGCGCTGAAGCTTTCTTT
TRBJ1-6 13 once TRBV29-1 TRBD1 CSVGDRADSPLHF TGCAGCGTTGGAGACAGGGCTGATTCACCCCTCCACTTT
TRBJ1-2 15 NA TRBV28 NA CASSLWGQGDYGYTF TGTGCCAGCAGTTTATGGGGCCAGGGCGACTATGGCTACACCTTC
TRBJ1-1 13 NA TRBV5-1 NA CASSLQGPPEAFF TGCGCCAGCAGCCTACAGGGTCCTCCTGAAGCTTTCTTT
TRBJ1-1 16 NA TRBV15 TRBD1 CATSRRDRPPNTEAFF TGTGCCACCAGCAGGAGGGACAGGCCCCCGAACACTGAAGCTTTCTTT
TRBJ2-3 15 NA TRBV25-1 NA CASSEWAGSTDTQYF TGTGCCAGCAGTGAATGGGCAGGGAGCACAGATACGCAGTATTTT
TRBJ2-5 15 once TRBV28 NA CASSAPGVGLQTQYF TGTGCCAGCAGTGCCCCCGGGGTCGGGTTGCAGACCCAGTACTTC
TRBJ1-2 13 NA TRBV28 NA CASRISGFYGYTF TGTGCCAGCAGGATTTCCGGGTTCTATGGCTACACCTTC
TRBJ2-2 16 NA TRBV7-9 NA CASSLFPAESTGELFF TGTGCCAGCAGCTTATTCCCAGCGGAGTCCACCGGGGAGCTGTTTTTT
TRBJ2-1 13 once TRBV27 TRBD1 CASSWTGYNEQFF TGTGCCAGCAGTTGGACAGGGTACAATGAGCAGTTCTTC
TRBJ1-4 15 NA TRBV6-5 NA CASKRGPATNEKLFF TGTGCCAGCAAGAGAGGGCCTGCAACTAATGAAAAACTGTTTTTT
TRBJ1-1 15 NA TRBV19 NA CASSSGQRAITEAFF TGTGCCAGTAGTTCTGGACAGAGGGCCATAACTGAAGCTTTCTTT
TRBJ2-7 14 NA TRBV7-2 NA CASSSDRVSYEQYF TGTGCCAGCAGCTCCGACCGGGTCTCCTACGAGCAGTACTTC
TRBJ1-3 17 NA TRBV15 NA CATSRTFNKPIGNTIYF TGTGCCACCAGCAGAACTTTTAATAAACCCATTGGAAACACCATATATTTT
TRBJ1-1 11 NA TRBV12-3/TRBV12-4 NA CASSLIGEAFF TGTGCCAGCAGTTTAATCGGTGAAGCTTTCTTT
TRBJ2-7 14 NA TRBV6-2/TRBV6-3 TRBD2 CASSYGLAGYEQYF TGTGCCAGCAGTTACGGGCTAGCGGGATACGAGCAGTACTTC
TRBJ1-1 15 NA TRBV24-1 TRBD1 CATSDAGTGNTEAFF TGTGCCACCAGTGATGCCGGGACAGGGAACACTGAAGCTTTCTTT
TRBJ2-1 14 NA TRBV30 NA CAWSGSATYNEQFF TGTGCCTGGAGTGGTAGCGCCACTTACAATGAGCAGTTCTTC
TRBJ2-1 15 NA TRBV7-9 NA CASSLRVGTGNEQFF TGTGCCAGCAGCTTGAGGGTCGGGACTGGTAATGAGCAGTTCTTC
TRBJ2-1 11 NA TRBV3-1/TRBV3-2 NA CASGTYNEQFF TGTGCCAGCGGGACTTACAATGAGCAGTTCTTC
TRBJ2-1 16 NA TRBV24-1 TRBD1 CATSDTTGTGWHEQFF TGTGCCACCAGTGACACAACCGGGACAGGGTGGCATGAGCAGTTCTTC
TRBJ1-2 15 few TRBV19 NA CASSMNSLANYGYTF TGTGCCAGTAGTATGAACAGCTTAGCTAACTATGGCTACACCTTC
TRBJ2-1 14 NA TRBV5-1 TRBD2 CASSFVVAGDEQFF TGCGCCAGCAGCTTCGTGGTAGCGGGCGATGAGCAGTTCTTC
TRBJ1-6 16 NA TRBV27 NA CASSLRHRSGNSPLHF TGTGCCAGCAGTTTAAGACACAGGTCCGGGAATTCACCCCTCCACTTT